The 23 T cell receptor beta chains below were found in one sample sequenced in a study of T cell responses to AZD1222 COVID-19 vaccine (dated by TCRdb to about 2021). This specimen's time point label, per the study, means: baseline before first vaccination. Libraries were prepared through the immunoSEQ multiplex PCR assay. As stored in TCRdb, this immuneACCESS dataset retains in-frame rearrangements with V and J assigned. A fraction of the clones does not appear; measured against another copy, unresolved V genes explain less than half of the discrepancy, and the remainder lacks a known reason. This sample holds approximately 190,000 clones; about nine tenths were observed only once. 0.99% of the sample is held by the ten biggest clonotypes. Specimen: peripheral blood, collected on day 0 of AZD1222 vaccination. The receptor source for this set is an adult in good health.

The rearrangement uses TRBV7-9 and TRBJ2-2; 13 positions agree with TRBD2. This CDR3 region has 18 residues. Per germline, CDR1 SEHNR and CDR2 FQNEAQ (reference sequence). J gave up 3 bases and V 3 bases, and 7 bases lay outside the gene matches. The CDR3 coding sequence is TGTGCCAGCAGCTTGGTAGGACTAGCGGGAGTGGACACCGGGGAGCTGTTTTTT. This codes for CASSLVGLAGVDTGELFF.

V and J are TRBV14 and TRBJ2-7; 11 bases agree with TRBD1. Germline V gene lookup returns CDR1 SGHDN and CDR2 FVKESK. The CDR3 has 18 residues. V was clipped by 3 bases and J by 3 bases; unmatched bases: 13. CDR3 sequence reads: CASSHGQGAPRFFYEQYF. CDR3 nucleotide sequence: TGTGCCAGCAGCCATGGACAGGGGGCTCCCCGATTCTTCTACGAGCAGTACTTC.

The rearrangement uses TRBV28 and TRBJ2-3, with a weak D call TRBD1 (5 bases). This CDR3 spans 12 amino acids. V lost 6 bases and J 7 bases, leaving 11 bases between the germline ends. Germline lookup yields CDR1 MDHEN and CDR2 SYDVKM. The CDR3 loop reads CASSPGANTQYF. The CDR3 nucleotides are TGTGCCAGCAGCCCTGGGGCGAATACGCAGTATTTT.

This chain uses TRBV7-3 with TRBJ1-2; TRBD1 might be the D (6 bases). The V and J ends lost 5 bases and 6 bases respectively, with 16 bases between them. Germline lookup yields CDR1 SGHTA and CDR2 FQGTGA. This CDR3 is built from 14 residues. CDR3 coding DNA: TGTGCCAGCAGCACAGAGGGGGGCCCCAATGGCTACACCTTC. It yields the protein CASSTEGGPNGYTF.

The V call is TRBV19, the J call TRBJ1-5; TRBD1 matches at 7 bases. Germline CDR1 is LNHDA and CDR2 is SQIVND (reference sequence). CDR3 size: 17 residues. V trimming: 7 bases; J trimming: 0 bases; junction bases outside the gene matches: 12. DNA for the CDR3: TGTGCCAGTATCCCCAGGGACAGACTTCTTAGCAATCAGCCCCAGCATTTT. Translation gives CASIPRDRLLSNQPQHF.

This rearrangement joins TRBV6-6 to TRBJ1-1, with TRBD1 as a possible D gene (5 bases). The CDR3 has 13 residues. Germline CDR1 and CDR2: MNHNY and SVGAGI (reference sequence). Trimming stripped 6 bases from V and 5 bases from J, with 13 bases between. This CDR3 is CASRQFQGTEAFF. CDR3 nucleotides: TGTGCCAGCAGACAATTTCAGGGTACTGAAGCTTTCTTT.

V gene TRBV5-1 combines with J gene TRBJ1-3, with no clear D. Germline V gives CDR1 SGHRS, CDR2 YFSETQ. Trimming pared 1 base from V and 0 bases from J, leaving 8 bases between. The CDR3 loop spans 15 amino acids. CDR3 residues: CASSLSGTSGNTIYF. The CDR3 coding sequence is TGCGCCAGCAGCTTGAGCGGAACCTCTGGAAACACCATATATTTT.

J is TRBJ2-7 and V is TRBV15; TRBD1 matches at 8 bases. Germline V gene sequence: CDR1 LNHNV, CDR2 YYDKDF (reference sequence). This CDR3 is 14 amino acids long. The V and J ends lost 6 bases and 3 bases, in that order; junction bases with no gene match: 7. As DNA, the CDR3 is TGTGCCACCAGAACCGGGACAGGCCTCTACGAGCAGTACTTC. It yields the protein CATRTGTGLYEQYF.

This clone was counted a few times. The chain employs TRBV2 and TRBJ2-2; tentatively, D is TRBD1 (5 bases). This CDR3 has 12 amino acids. V lost 5 bases, J lost 6 bases, and 7 bases lay in between. Germline CDR1 reads SNHLY; CDR2 reads FYNNEI. This CDR3 is CASSRTSGELFF. The CDR3 DNA is TGTGCCAGCAGTAGGACATCCGGGGAGCTGTTTTTT.

Only one count was recorded for this clone. The rearrangement uses TRBV7-9 and TRBJ1-5; 8 nucleotides match TRBD1. Germline V CDR1 and CDR2: SEHNR, FQNEAQ (reference sequence). This CDR3 region has 13 residues. V lost 10 bases, J lost 1 base, and 3 bases stayed unmatched. The CDR3 here is CATGTGSNQPQHF. CDR3 bases: TGTGCCACCGGGACAGGCAGCAATCAGCCCCAGCATTTT.

The V and J genes are TRBV19 and TRBJ1-5; D is possibly TRBD1 (5 bases). CDR1 is LNHDA and CDR2 is SQIVND in the germline V gene (reference sequence). The CDR3 length is 15 residues. With 3 bases removed from V and 2 bases from J, the gap between germline ends came to 11 bases. The CDR3 DNA is TGTGCCAGTAGTATCTTGCAGGGCGGCAATCAGCCCCAGCATTTT. It is translated as CASSILQGGNQPQHF. Based on the CDR3 plus reference TRBV19 and TRBJ1-5, the full variable domain is DGGITQSPKYLFRKEGQNVTLSCEQNLNHDAMYWYRQDPGQGLRLIYYSQIVNDFQKGDIAEGYSVSREKKESFPLTVTSAQKNPTAFYLCASSILQGGNQPQHFGDGTRLSIL.

The chain employs TRBV7-6 and TRBJ2-1, with a tentative D call TRBD2 (5 bases). V gave up 2 bases and J gave up 11 bases, with 22 bases separating them. This CDR3 comprises 16 residues. Germline V lookup: CDR1 SGHVS, CDR2 FNYEAQ. The CDR3 here is CASSLQAKTILNQQFF. The DNA for the CDR3 is TGTGCCAGCAGCTTACAAGCGAAGACTATCCTCAACCAGCAGTTCTTC.

The chain links TRBV28 to TRBJ2-7; 10 nucleotides agree with TRBD2. This CDR3 contains 14 residues. V shed 5 bases, J shed 0 bases, and the junction held 1 base outside the gene matches. The germline V gene encodes CDR1 MDHEN and CDR2 SYDVKM. CDR3 DNA: TGTGCCAGCAGTCCTAGCGGGAGCTCCTACGAGCAGTACTTC. Protein product: CASSPSGSSYEQYF. Based on the CDR3 plus reference TRBV28 and TRBJ2-7, the full variable domain is DVKVTQSSRYLVKRTGEKVFLECVQDMDHENMFWYRQDPGLGLRLIYFSYDVKMKEKGDIPEGYSVSREKKERFSLILESASTNQTSMYLCASSPSGSSYEQYFGPGTRLTVT.

The rearrangement uses TRBV13 and TRBJ1-2; D not resolved. Germline V gene sequence: CDR1 PRHDT, CDR2 FYEKMQ (reference sequence). V dropped 4 bases and J dropped 8 bases, with 20 bases sitting between them. The CDR3 is 15 residues long. The DNA of the CDR3 is TGTGCCAGCAGCTCCCGCTCAAGGGCCACTCTGGGCTACACCTTC. This encodes CASSSRSRATLGYTF.

V and J are TRBV15 and TRBJ1-4, with TRBD1 matching 11 bases. Germline V gene lookup returns CDR1 LNHNV and CDR2 YYDKDF (reference sequence). This CDR3 has 16 amino acids. V lost 2 bases and J lost 6; bases outside the gene matches: 5. The CDR3 DNA reads as TGTGCCACCAGCAGATACCGGGACAGGGGGTATGAAAAACTGTTTTTT. This encodes CATSRYRDRGYEKLFF.

V gene TRBV5-1 combines with J gene TRBJ1-1; D unclear. Trimming pared 4 bases from V and 1 base from J, leaving 8 bases between. Germline CDR1 SGHRS, CDR2 YFSETQ. The CDR3 length is 13 residues. In nucleotides, the CDR3 is TGCGCCAGCAGCCATAGCTCGAACACTGAAGCTTTCTTT. It codes for CASSHSSNTEAFF.

The V and J genes are TRBV10-3 and TRBJ1-2; the match to TRBD1 covers 7 bases. V was clipped by 3 bases and J by 7 bases; unmatched bases: 5. The CDR3 runs to 13 residues. Germline V gene lookup returns CDR1 ENHRY and CDR2 SYGVKD. The CDR3 is CAISEEGGSGYTF. Written as DNA, the CDR3 is TGTGCCATCAGTGAAGAAGGGGGCAGTGGCTACACCTTC.

The chain joins TRBV6-1 to TRBJ2-3; D unclear. Germline CDR1 reads MNHNS; CDR2 reads SASEGT. Trimming pared 1 base from V and 5 bases from J, leaving 4 bases between. The CDR3 extends over 12 amino acids. CDR3 sequence (DNA): TGTGCCAGCAGTGAAGTTAGAGATACGCAGTATTTT. Residues: CASSEVRDTQYF.

The V gene is TRBV13, the J gene TRBJ1-6; the D is unclear. Per the germline V gene, CDR1 is PRHDT and CDR2 is FYEKMQ (reference sequence). The CDR3 has 16 amino acids. Trimming pared 0 bases from V and 7 bases from J, leaving 13 bases between. CDR3 bases: TGTGCCAGCAGCTTAGGCGGGTCCGGGTGGAATTCACCCCTCCACTTT. Translated, it gives CASSLGGSGWNSPLHF.

The genes are TRBV4-2 and TRBJ1-6; D perhaps matches TRBD1 (5 bases). The CDR3 runs to 16 residues. V lost 0 bases and J 9 bases, leaving 15 bases between the germline ends. The germline gives CDR1 LGHNA, CDR2 YNFKEQ. In DNA form, the CDR3 reads TGTGCCAGCAGCCAAGAAGCGGGGACGTCTGGTTCACCCCTCCACTTT. Amino acid sequence: CASSQEAGTSGSPLHF.

V is TRBV5-5 and J is TRBJ2-5; D remains ambiguous. The CDR3 covers 13 residues. V shed 0 bases and J shed 2 bases, with 5 bases lying between them. CDR1 and CDR2 (germline): SGHKS, YYEKEE (reference sequence). This CDR3 is CASSLGYQETQYF. The CDR3 nucleotides are TGTGCCAGCAGCTTGGGATATCAAGAGACCCAGTACTTC.

The CDR3, as DNA: TGCGCCAGCAGCTTGGGCAGGGAAGGATCTGGCTACACCTTC. Translation gives CASSLGREGSGYTF. The chain combines TRBV5-1 with TRBJ1-2, with D perhaps matching TRBD1 (5 bases). The CDR3 is 14 amino acids. V lost 0 bases, J lost 7 bases, and 13 bases lay in between. In germline, CDR1 is SGHRS, CDR2 YFSETQ.

This clone was recorded a few times. V gene TRBV10-3 combines with J gene TRBJ1-3; 8 bases are shared with TRBD1. There are 16 residues in the CDR3. Germline trimming cut 6 bases from V and 1 base from J; bases unmatched to any gene: 8. Germline assignment: CDR1 ENHRY and CDR2 SYGVKD. CDR3 in amino acids: CAIRGQATASGNTIYF. CDR3 nucleotides: TGTGCCATCAGGGGACAGGCTACGGCTTCTGGAAACACCATATATTTT.